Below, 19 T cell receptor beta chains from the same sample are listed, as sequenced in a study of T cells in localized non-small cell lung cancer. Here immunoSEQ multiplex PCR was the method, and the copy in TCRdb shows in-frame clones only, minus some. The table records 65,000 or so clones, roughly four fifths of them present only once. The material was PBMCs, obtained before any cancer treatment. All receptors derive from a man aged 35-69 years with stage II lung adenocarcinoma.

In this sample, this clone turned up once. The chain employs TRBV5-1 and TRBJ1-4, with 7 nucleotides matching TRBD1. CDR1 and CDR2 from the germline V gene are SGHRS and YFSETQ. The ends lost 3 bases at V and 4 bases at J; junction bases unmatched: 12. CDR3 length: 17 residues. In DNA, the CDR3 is TGCGCCAGCAGCTCGGGAAGTCTCCGGGACAGTAATGAAAAACTGTTTTTT. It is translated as CASSSGSLRDSNEKLFF.

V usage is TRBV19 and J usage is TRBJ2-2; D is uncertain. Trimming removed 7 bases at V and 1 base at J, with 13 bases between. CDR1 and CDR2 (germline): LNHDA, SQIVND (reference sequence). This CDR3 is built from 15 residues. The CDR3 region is CASTAPRKNTGELFF. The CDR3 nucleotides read TGTGCCAGTACCGCGCCCAGAAAGAACACCGGGGAGCTGTTTTTT.

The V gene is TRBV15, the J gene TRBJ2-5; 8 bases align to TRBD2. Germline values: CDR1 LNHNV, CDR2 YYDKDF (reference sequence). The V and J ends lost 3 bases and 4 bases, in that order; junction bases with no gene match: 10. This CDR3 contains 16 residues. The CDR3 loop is CATSRFDGRDGETQYF. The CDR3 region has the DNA TGTGCCACCAGCAGGTTCGACGGGAGGGACGGAGAGACCCAGTACTTC.

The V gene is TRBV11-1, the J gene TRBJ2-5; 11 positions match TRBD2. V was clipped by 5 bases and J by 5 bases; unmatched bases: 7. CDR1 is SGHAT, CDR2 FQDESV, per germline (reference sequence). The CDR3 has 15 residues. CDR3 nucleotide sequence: TGTGCCAGCAGCCCCCCACTAGCGGGAGTGGAGACCCAGTACTTC. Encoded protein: CASSPPLAGVETQYF.

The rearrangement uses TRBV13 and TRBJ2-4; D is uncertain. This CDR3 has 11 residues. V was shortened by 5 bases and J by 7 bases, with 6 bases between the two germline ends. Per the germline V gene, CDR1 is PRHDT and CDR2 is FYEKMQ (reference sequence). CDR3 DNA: TGTGCCAGCAGCGCCGAGAACATTCAGTACTTC. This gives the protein CASSAENIQYF.

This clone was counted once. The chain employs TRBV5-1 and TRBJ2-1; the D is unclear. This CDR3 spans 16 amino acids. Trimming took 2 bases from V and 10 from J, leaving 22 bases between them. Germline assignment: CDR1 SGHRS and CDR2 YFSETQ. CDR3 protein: CASSLEEGPLVGEQFF. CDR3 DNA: TGCGCCAGCAGCTTAGAAGAAGGGCCGCTAGTAGGCGAGCAGTTCTTC.

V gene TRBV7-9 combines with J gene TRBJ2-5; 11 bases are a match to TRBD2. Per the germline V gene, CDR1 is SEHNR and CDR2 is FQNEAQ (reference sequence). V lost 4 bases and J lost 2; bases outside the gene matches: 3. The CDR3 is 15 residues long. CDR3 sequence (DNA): TGTGCCAGCAGCTCGCTAGCGGGAGGACAAGAGACCCAGTACTTC. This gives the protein CASSSLAGGQETQYF.

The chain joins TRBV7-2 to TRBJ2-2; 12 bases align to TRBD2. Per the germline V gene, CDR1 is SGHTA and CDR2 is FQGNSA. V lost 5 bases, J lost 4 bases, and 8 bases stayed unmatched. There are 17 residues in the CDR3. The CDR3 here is CASSPGLAGRFTGELFF. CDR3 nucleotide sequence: TGTGCCAGCAGCCCGGGACTAGCGGGCCGATTCACCGGGGAGCTGTTTTTT.

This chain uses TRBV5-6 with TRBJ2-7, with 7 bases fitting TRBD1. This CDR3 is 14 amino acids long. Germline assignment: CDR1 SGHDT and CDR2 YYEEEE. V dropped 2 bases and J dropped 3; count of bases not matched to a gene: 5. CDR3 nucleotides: TGTGCCAGCAGCTTCGGACAGGAGATCTACGAGCAGTACTTC. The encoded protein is CASSFGQEIYEQYF.

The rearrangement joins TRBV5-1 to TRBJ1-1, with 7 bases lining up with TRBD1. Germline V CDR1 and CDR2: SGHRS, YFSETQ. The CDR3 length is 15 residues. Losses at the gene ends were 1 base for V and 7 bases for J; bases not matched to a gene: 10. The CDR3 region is CASSLPSQGVGEAFF. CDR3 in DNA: TGCGCCAGCAGCTTGCCTTCCCAGGGGGTGGGTGAAGCTTTCTTT.

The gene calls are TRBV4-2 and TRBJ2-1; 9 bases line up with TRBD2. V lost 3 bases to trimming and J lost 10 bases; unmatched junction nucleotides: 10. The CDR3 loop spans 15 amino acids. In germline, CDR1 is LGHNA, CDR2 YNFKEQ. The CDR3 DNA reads TGTGCCAGCAGCCATCACAGCGGGAGGTCATTAGAGCAGTTCTTC. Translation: CASSHHSGRSLEQFF.

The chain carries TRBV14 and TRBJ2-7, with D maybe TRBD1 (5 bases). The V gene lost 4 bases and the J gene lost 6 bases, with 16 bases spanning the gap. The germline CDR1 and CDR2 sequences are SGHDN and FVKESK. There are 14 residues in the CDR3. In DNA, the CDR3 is TGTGCCAGCAGCCGTAATGGACACCGTGGCGAGCAGTACTTC. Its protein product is CASSRNGHRGEQYF. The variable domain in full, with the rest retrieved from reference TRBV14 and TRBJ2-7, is EAGVTQFPSHSVIEKGQTVTLRCDPISGHDNLYWYRRVMGKEIKFLLHFVKESKQDESGMPNNRFLAERTGGTYSTLKVQPAELEDSGVYFCASSRNGHRGEQYFGPGTRLTVT.

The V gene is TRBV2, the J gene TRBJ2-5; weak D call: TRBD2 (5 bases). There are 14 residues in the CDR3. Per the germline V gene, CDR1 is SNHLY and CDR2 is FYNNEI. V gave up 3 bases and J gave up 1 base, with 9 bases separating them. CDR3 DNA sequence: TGTGCCAGCAGTGAGAGAGGACTCCAAGAGACCCAGTACTTC. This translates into CASSERGLQETQYF. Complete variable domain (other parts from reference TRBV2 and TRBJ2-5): EPEVTQTPSHQVTQMGQEVILRCVPISNHLYFYWYRQILGQKVEFLVSFYNNEISEKSEIFDDQFSVERPDGSNFTLKIRSTKLEDSAMYFCASSERGLQETQYFGPGTRLLVL.

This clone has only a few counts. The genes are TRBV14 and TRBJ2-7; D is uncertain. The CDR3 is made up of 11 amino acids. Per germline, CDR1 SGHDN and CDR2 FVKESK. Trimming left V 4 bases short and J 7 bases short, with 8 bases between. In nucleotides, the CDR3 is TGTGCCAGCAGCCTCCTAGGGGAGCAGTACTTC. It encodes CASSLLGEQYF. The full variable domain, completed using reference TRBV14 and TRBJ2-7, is EAGVTQFPSHSVIEKGQTVTLRCDPISGHDNLYWYRRVMGKEIKFLLHFVKESKQDESGMPNNRFLAERTGGTYSTLKVQPAELEDSGVYFCASSLLGEQYFGPGTRLTVT.

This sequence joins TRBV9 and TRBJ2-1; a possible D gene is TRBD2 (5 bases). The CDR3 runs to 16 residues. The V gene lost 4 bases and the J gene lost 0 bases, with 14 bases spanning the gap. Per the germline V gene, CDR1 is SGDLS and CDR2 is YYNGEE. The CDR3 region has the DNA TGTGCCAGCAGCTCTGGCTGGAGGAGCTCCTACAATGAGCAGTTCTTC. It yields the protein CASSSGWRSSYNEQFF. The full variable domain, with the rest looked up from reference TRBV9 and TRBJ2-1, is DSGVTQTPKHLITATGQRVTLRCSPRSGDLSVYWYQQSLDQGLQFLIQYYNGEERAKGNILERFSAQQFPDLHSELNLSSLELGDSALYFCASSSGWRSSYNEQFFGPGTRLTVL.

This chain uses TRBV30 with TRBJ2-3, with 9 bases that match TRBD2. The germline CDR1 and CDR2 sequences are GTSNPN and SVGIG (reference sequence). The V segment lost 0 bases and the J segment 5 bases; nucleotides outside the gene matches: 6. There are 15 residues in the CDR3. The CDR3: CAWSVEAGGKDTQYF. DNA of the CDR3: TGTGCCTGGAGTGTAGAAGCGGGAGGTAAAGATACGCAGTATTTT.

Here the CDR3 reads CASEAGQYNEQFF. The DNA of the CDR3 is TGTGCCAGCGAGGCGGGACAGTACAATGAGCAGTTCTTC. The V call is TRBV2, the J call TRBJ2-1; tentative D call: TRBD1 (7 bases). Trimming left V 8 bases short and J 4 bases short, with 12 bases between. CDR1 and CDR2 (germline): SNHLY, FYNNEI. This CDR3 comprises 13 residues.

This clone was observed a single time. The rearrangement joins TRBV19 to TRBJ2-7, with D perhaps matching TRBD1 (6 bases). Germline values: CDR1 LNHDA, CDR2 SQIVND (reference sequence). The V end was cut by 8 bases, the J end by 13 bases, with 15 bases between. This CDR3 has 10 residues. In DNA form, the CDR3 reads TGTGCCAGTTCTTGGACAGACGGCTACTTC. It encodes CASSWTDGYF.

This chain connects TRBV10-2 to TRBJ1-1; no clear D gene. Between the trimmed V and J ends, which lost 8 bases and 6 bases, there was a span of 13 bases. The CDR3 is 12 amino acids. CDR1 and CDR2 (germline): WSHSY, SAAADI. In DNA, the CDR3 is TGCGCCAGCTCCCCGTCCGGCGCTGAAGCTTTCTTT. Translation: CASSPSGAEAFF.